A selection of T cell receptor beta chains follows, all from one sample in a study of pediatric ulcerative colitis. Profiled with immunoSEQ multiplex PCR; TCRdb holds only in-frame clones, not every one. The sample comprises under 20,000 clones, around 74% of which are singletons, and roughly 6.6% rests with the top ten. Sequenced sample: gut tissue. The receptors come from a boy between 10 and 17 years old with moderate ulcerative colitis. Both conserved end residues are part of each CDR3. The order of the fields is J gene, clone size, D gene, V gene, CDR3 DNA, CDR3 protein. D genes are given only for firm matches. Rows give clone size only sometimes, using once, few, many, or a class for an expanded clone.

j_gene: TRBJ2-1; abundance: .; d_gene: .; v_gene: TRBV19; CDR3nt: TGTGCCACCCGGGACGGTACCTACAATGAGCAGTTCTTC; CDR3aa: CATRDGTYNEQFF
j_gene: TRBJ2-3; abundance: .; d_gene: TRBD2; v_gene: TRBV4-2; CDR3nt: TGTGCCAGCAGCCAAACTAGCGCTAGCACAGATACGCAGTATTTT; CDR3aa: CASSQTSASTDTQYF
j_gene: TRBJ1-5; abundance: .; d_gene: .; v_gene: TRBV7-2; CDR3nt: TGTGCCAGCAGCTTAGGTTTCAATCAGCCCCAGCATTTT; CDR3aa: CASSLGFNQPQHF
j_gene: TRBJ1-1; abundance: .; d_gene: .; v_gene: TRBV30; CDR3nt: TGTGCCTGGTCACAGGGCGAAGCTTTCTTT; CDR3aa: CAWSQGEAFF
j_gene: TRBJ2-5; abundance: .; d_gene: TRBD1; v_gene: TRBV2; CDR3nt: TGTGCCAGCAGTCCGCAGGAGCTTAGGGGACAGAATCAAGAGACCCAGTACTTC; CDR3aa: CASSPQELRGQNQETQYF
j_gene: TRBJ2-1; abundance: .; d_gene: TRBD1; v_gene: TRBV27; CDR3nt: TGTGCCAGCACAGCTCAGGGACAGGGACCCCATGAGCAGTTCTTC; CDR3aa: CASTAQGQGPHEQFF
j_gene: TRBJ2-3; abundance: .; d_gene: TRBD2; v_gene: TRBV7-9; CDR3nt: TGTGCCAGCAGCTCAGCCTCTAGCGGTCCACCTTACACAGATACGCAGTATTTT; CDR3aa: CASSSASSGPPYTDTQYF
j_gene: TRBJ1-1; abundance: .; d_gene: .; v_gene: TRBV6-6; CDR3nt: TGTGCCAGCCATGAACGGGAGAACACTGAAGCTTTCTTT; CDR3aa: CASHERENTEAFF
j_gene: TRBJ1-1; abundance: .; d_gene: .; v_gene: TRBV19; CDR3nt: TGTGCCAGTAGTATAGGAAAGGGAGGATGGGCTGAAGCTTTCTTT; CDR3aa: CASSIGKGGWAEAFF
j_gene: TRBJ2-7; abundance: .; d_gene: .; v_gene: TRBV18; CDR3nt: TGTGCCAGCTCACAAACACAGGACTACGAGCAGTACTTC; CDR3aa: CASSQTQDYEQYF
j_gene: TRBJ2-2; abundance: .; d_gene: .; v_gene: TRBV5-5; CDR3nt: TGTGCCAGCAGCTTTTCCTTAGCGGAACTGAACACCGGGGAGCTGTTTTTT; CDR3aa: CASSFSLAELNTGELFF
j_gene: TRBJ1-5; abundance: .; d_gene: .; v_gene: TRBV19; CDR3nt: TGTGCCAGTAGCCCAAGCGGGCCATATAGCAATCAGCCCCAGCATTTT; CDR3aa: CASSPSGPYSNQPQHF
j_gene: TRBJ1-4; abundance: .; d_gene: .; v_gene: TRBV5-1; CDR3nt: TGCGCCAGCAGCTTGTTAGGCCAGCCTAATGAAAAACTGTTTTTT; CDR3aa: CASSLLGQPNEKLFF
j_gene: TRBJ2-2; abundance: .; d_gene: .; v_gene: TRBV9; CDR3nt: TGTGCCAGCAGCGAAAGACTGGGAGCCGGGGAGCTGTTTTTT; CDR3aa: CASSERLGAGELFF
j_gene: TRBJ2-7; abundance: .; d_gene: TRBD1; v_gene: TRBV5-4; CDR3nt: TGTGCCAGCAGCTGGGCCCTCGGGACAGGGAACTCCTACGAGCAGTACTTC; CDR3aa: CASSWALGTGNSYEQYF
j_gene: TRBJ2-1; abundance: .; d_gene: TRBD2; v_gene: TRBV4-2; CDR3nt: TGTGCCAGCAGCCAAGTCGCTTCGACTAGCGGGGGCGATGAGCAGTTCTTC; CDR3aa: CASSQVASTSGGDEQFF
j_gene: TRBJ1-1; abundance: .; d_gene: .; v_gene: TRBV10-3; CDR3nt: TGTGCCATCAGCCGAGATCAGGGGACCACTGAAGCTTTCTTT; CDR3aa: CAISRDQGTTEAFF
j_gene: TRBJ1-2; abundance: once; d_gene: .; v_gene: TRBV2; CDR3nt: TGTGCCAGCGAGTTAATAGGGACCGGCTACACCTTC; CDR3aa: CASELIGTGYTF
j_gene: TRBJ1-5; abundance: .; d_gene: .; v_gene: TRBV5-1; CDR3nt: TGCGCCAGCAGCTTGGTGGGCAATCAGCCCCAGCATTTT; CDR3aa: CASSLVGNQPQHF
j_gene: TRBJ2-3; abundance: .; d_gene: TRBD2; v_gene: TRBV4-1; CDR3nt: TGCGCCAGCAGCCGAGGGACTAGCGGGGGGGCAAACACAGATACGCAGTATTTT; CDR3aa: CASSRGTSGGANTDTQYF
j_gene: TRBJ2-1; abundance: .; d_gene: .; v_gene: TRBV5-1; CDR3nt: TGCGCCAGCAGCGCCGGGCGGACGTACAATGAGCAGTTCTTC; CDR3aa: CASSAGRTYNEQFF
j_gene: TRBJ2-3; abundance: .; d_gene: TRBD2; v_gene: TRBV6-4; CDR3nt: TGTGCCAGCAGTGACTCTAGCGGGGGGGCAGATACGCAGTATTTT; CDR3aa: CASSDSSGGADTQYF
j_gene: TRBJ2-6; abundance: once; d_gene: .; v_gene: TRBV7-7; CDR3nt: TGTGCCAGCAGCGACAACATAGTGCCACAAAGTCGGGCCAACGTCCTGACTTTC; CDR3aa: CASSDNIVPQSRANVLTF
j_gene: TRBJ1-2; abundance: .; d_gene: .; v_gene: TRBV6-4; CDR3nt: TGTGCCAGCAGTGATTCCCACGGATATGGCTACACCTTC; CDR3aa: CASSDSHGYGYTF
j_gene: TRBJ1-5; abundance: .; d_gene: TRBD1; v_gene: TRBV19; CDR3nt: TGTGCCAGTAGCTACACGGACAGGGGCAATCAGCCCCAGCATTTT; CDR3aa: CASSYTDRGNQPQHF
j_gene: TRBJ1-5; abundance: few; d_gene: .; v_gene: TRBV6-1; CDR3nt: TGTGCCAGCGCAAGACAGAGTTATAGCAATCAGCCCCAGCATTTT; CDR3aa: CASARQSYSNQPQHF